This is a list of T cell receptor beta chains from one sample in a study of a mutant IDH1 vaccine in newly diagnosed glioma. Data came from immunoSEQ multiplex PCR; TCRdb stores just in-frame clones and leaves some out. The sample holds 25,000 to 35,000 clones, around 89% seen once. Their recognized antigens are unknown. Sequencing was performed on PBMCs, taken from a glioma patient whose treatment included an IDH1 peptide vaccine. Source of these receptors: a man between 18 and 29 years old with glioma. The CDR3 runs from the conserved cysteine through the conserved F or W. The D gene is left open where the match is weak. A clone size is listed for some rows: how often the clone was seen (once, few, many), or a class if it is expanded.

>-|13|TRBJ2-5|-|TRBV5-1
CASTENSRETQYF
TGCGCCAGCACGGAGAACAGTAGGGAGACCCAGTACTTC
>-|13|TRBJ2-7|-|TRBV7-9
CASSDAGNLEQYF
TGTGCCAGCAGCGACGCCGGGAACCTTGAGCAGTACTTC
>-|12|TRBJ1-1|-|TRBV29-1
CSVESMNTEAFF
TGCAGCGTTGAGAGCATGAACACTGAAGCTTTCTTT
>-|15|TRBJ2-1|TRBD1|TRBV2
CASSRQGGGGNEQFF
TGTGCCAGCAGTCGACAGGGGGGCGGTGGAAATGAGCAGTTCTTC
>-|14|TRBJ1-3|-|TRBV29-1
CSVGTYLSGNTIYF
TGCAGCGTTGGGACATACCTCTCTGGAAACACCATATATTTT
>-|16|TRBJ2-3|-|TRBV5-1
CASSLGTRGRTDTQYF
TGCGCCAGCAGCTTGGGTACCCGGGGCCGCACAGATACGCAGTATTTT
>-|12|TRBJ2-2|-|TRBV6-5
CASKKGTGELFF
TGTGCCAGCAAAAAGGGGACCGGGGAGCTGTTTTTT
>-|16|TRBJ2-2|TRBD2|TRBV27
CASSGLAGTNTGELFF
TGTGCCAGCAGTGGACTAGCGGGCACTAACACCGGGGAGCTGTTTTTT
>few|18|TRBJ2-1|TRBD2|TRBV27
CASSLGTSGREPYNEQFF
TGTGCCAGCAGTTTAGGGACTAGCGGGAGGGAACCCTACAATGAGCAGTTCTTC
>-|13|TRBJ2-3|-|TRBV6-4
CASGTGHTDTQYF
TGTGCCAGCGGGACTGGCCACACAGATACGCAGTATTTT
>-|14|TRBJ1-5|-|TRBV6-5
CASSYRVNNQPQHF
TGTGCCAGCAGTTACAGGGTAAACAATCAGCCCCAGCATTTT
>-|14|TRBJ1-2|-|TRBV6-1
CASSTGTRRDGYTF
TGTGCCAGCAGCACCGGGACGCGGAGGGATGGCTACACCTTC
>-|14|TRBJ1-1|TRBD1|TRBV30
CAWRPRGLGTEAFF
TGTGCCTGGCGGCCCAGGGGGTTGGGCACTGAAGCTTTCTTT
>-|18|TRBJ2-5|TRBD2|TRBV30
CAWSVGLAGGIPQETQYF
TGTGCCTGGAGTGTAGGACTAGCGGGAGGGATTCCCCAAGAGACCCAGTACTTC
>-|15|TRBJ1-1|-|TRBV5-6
CASSLARRPLVEAFF
TGTGCCAGCAGCCTAGCCCGGCGGCCCCTGGTAGAAGCTTTCTTT
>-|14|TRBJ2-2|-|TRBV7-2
CASSFGPNTGELFF
TGTGCCAGCAGCTTTGGACCTAACACCGGGGAGCTGTTTTTT
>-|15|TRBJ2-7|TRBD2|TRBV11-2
CASSLEPTSAYEQYF
TGTGCCAGCAGCTTAGAGCCCACTAGCGCCTACGAGCAGTACTTC
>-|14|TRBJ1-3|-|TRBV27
CASSLRGGGNTIYF
TGTGCCAGCAGTTTAAGGGGAGGTGGAAACACCATATATTTT
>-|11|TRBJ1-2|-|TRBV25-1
CASSDRYGYTF
TGTGCCAGCAGTGACCGCTATGGCTACACCTTC
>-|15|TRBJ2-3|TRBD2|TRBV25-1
CASSGGGGGSNTQYF
TGTGCCAGCAGTGGCGGCGGGGGGGGTTCTAATACGCAGTATTTT